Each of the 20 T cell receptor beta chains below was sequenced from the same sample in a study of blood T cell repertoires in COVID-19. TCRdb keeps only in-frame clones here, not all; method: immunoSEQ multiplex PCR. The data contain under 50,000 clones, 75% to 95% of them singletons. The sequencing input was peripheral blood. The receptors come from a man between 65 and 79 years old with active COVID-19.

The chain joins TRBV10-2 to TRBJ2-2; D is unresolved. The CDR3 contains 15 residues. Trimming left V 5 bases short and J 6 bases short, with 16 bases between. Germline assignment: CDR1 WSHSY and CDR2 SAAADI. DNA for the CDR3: TGCGCCAGCAGTAGACTTGCCCAATTGGCCGGGGAGCTGTTTTTT. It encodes CASSRLAQLAGELFF.

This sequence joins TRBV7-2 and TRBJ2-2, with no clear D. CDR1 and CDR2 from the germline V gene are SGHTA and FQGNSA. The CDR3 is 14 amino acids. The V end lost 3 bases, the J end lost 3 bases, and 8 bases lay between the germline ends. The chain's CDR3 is CASSFGMDTGELFF. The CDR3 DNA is TGTGCCAGCAGCTTCGGTATGGACACCGGGGAGCTGTTTTTT.

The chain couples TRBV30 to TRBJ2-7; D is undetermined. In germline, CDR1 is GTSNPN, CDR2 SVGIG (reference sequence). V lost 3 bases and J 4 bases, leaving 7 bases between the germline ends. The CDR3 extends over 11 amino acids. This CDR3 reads CAWSATYEQYF. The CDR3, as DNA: TGTGCCTGGAGCGCGACATACGAGCAGTACTTC.

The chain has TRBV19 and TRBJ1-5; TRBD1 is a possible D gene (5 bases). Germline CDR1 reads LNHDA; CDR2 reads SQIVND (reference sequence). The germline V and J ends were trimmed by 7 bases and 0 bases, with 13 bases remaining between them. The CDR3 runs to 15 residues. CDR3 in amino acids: CASTERTPSNQPQHF. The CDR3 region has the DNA TGTGCCAGTACCGAGAGGACACCTAGCAATCAGCCCCAGCATTTT.

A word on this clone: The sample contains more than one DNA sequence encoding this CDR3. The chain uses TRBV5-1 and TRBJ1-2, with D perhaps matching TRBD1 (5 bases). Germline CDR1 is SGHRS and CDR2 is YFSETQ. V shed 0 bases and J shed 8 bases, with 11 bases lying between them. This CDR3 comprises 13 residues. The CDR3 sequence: CASSLGQGSGYTF. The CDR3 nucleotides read TGCGCCAGCAGCTTGGGGCAGGGTAGCGGCTACACCTTC.

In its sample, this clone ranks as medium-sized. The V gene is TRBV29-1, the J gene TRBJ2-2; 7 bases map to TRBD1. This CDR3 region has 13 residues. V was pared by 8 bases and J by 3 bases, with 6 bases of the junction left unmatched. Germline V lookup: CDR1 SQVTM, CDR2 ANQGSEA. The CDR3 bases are TGCAGCTACCGACAGGGCTACACCGGGGAGCTGTTTTTT. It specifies CSYRQGYTGELFF.

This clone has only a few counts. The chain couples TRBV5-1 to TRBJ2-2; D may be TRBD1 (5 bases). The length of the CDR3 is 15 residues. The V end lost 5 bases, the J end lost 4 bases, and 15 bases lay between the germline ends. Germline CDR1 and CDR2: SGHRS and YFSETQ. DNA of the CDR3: TGCGCCAGCAGTTCAGGGTACATCTTCACCGGGGAGCTGTTTTTT. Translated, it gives CASSSGYIFTGELFF.

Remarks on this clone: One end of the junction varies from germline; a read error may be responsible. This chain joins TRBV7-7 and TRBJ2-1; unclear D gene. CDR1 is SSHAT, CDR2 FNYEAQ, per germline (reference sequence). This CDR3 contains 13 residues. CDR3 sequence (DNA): TGTGCTAGCAGCTTAACAAGCGTGAATGAGCAGTTCTTC. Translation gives CASSLTSVNEQFF.

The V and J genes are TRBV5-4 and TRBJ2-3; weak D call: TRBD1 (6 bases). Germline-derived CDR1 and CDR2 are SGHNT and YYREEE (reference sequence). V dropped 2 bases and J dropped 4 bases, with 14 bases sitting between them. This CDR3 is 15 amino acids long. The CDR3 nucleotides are TGTGCCAGCAGCTTCTCCGTACAGGGTTCAGATACGCAGTATTTT. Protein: CASSFSVQGSDTQYF.

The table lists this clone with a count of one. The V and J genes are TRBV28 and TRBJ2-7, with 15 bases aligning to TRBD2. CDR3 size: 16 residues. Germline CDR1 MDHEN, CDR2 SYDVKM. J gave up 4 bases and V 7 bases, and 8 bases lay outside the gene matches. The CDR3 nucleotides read TGTGCCAGCACAGGGACTAGCGGGGGGATAACTTACGAGCAGTACTTC. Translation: CASTGTSGGITYEQYF.

CDR3 residues: CASSEGTSSGEQFF. In DNA form, the CDR3 reads TGTGCCAGCAGCGAGGGGACTAGCTCGGGTGAGCAGTTCTTC. The V gene is TRBV9, the J gene TRBJ2-1; 9 bases match TRBD2. CDR3 length: 14 residues. Germline lookup yields CDR1 SGDLS and CDR2 YYNGEE. The V and J ends lost 3 bases and 9 bases, in that order; junction bases with no gene match: 7.

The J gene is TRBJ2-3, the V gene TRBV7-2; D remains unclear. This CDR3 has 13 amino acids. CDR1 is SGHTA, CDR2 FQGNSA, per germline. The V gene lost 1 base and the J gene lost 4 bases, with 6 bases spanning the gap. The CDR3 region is CASSLGPADTQYF. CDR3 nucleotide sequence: TGTGCCAGCAGCTTAGGTCCGGCAGATACGCAGTATTTT. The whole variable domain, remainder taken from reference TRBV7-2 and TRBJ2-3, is GAGVSQSPSNKVTEKGKDVELRCDPISGHTALYWYRQSLGQGLEFLIYFQGNSAPDKSGLPSDRFSAERTGGSVSTLTIQRTQQEDSAVYLCASSLGPADTQYFGPGTRLTVL.

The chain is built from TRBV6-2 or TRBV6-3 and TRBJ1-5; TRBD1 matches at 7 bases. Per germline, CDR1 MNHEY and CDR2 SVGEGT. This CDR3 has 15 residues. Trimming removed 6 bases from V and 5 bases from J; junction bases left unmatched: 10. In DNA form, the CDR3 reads TGTGCCAGCAGCACCAGGACAGGTAAAGATCAGCCCCAGCATTTT. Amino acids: CASSTRTGKDQPQHF.

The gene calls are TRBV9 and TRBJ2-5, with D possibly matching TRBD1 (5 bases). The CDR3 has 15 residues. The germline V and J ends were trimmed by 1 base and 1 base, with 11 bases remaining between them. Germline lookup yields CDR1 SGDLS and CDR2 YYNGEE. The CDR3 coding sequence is TGTGCCAGCAGCGTACAGGGAAACCCCCAAGAGACCCAGTACTTC. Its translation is CASSVQGNPQETQYF.

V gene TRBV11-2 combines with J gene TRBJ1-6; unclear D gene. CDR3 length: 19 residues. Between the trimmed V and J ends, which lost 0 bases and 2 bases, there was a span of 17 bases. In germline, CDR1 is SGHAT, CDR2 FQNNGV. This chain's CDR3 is CASSLDRLTSWTYNSPLHF. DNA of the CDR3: TGTGCCAGCAGCTTAGATCGCTTGACTAGCTGGACCTATAATTCACCCCTCCACTTT.

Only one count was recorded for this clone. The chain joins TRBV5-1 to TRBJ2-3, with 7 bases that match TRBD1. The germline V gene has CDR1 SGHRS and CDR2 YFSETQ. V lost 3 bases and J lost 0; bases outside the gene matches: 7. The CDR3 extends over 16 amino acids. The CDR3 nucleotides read TGCGCCAGCAGCTGGGGTACAGGGGACAGCACAGATACGCAGTATTTT. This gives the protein CASSWGTGDSTDTQYF.

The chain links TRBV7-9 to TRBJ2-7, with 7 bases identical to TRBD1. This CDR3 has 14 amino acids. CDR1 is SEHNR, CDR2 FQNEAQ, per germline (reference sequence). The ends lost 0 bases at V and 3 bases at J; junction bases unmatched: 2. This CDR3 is CASSLAGQFYEQYF. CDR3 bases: TGTGCCAGCAGCTTAGCGGGACAGTTCTACGAGCAGTACTTC. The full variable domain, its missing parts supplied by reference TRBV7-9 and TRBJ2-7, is DTGVSQNPRHKITKRGQNVTFRCDPISEHNRLYWYRQTLGQGPEFLTYFQNEAQLEKSRLLSDRFSAERPKGSFSTLEIQRTEQGDSAMYLCASSLAGQFYEQYFGPGTRLTVT.

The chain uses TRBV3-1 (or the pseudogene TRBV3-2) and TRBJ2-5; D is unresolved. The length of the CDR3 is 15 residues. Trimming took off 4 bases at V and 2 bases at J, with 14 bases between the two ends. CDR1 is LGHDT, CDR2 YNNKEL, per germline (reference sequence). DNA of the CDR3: TGTGCCAGCAGCCCTGAGTTAGATCTACAAGAGACCCAGTACTTC. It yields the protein CASSPELDLQETQYF.

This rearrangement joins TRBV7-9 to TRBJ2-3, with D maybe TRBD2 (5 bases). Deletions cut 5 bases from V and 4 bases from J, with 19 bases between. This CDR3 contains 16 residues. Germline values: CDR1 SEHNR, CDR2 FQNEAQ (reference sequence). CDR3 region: CASSPGLTPEADTQYF. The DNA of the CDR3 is TGTGCCAGCAGCCCTGGACTCACACCCGAGGCAGATACGCAGTATTTT.

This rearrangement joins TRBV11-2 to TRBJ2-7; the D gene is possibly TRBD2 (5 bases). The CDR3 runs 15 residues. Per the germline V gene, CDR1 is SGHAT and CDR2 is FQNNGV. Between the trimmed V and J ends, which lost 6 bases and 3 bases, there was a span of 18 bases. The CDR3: CASRHPLGPVYEQYF. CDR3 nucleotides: TGTGCCAGCAGGCATCCACTAGGTCCCGTCTACGAGCAGTACTTC.